This T cell receptor (beta chain) is from a study of blood T cell repertoires in COVID-19 (dated by TCRdb to 2019 to 2021). Background for the entire study: The collaborator samples originated in the United States, Italy and Spain and spanned the acute and convalescent phases of COVID-19. The sample metadata nearly always contained a de-identified subject ID, COVID-19 status, age in years and sex. The prospective study material was composed of cDNA or gDNA derived from T cells, B-cell-depleted T cells, or PBMCs. The samples were drawn from two sources: the first 160 participants of the ongoing ImmuneRACE study, and fewer than 1,500 subjects contributed by 6 global collaborators. HLA class I and class II types, where available, came from metadata supplied by the sample provider rather than from assay-based typing. The dataset comprised deeply sampled blood TCRbeta repertoires from subjects exposed to, actively infected with, or recovered from COVID-19. The repertoires were made available in a free public database intended to serve as a resource for research on the immune response to SARS-CoV-2.

The germline V gene (reference sequence) yields LNHDA for CDR1 and SQIVND for CDR2. Relative to germline, V is missing 8 bases and J is missing 5 bases, with 9 bases of the junction outside any gene match. CDR3 length: 14 amino acids, cysteine to phenylalanine. The CDR3 DNA has 42 bases and is translated from base 1. Comment on this clone: The clone's antigen remains unknown. Base qualities are not provided; no much larger clone lies one nucleotide away.

Each collaborating institution followed its own protocols to collect whole blood in K2EDTA tubes. For TCRbeta analysis, collaborators shipped samples in one of three forms: frozen whole blood, isolated PBMCs, or DNA extracted from either of those sample types. The paper's findings and limits, for the study overall: The amount of clinical and demographic metadata varied by source and participant and was provided uncurated.

TCRbeta CDR3 regions were amplified from genomic DNA using the immunoSEQ Assay, a bias-controlled multiplex PCR. As for the authors' bioinformatics: Within the assay, amplification of reference gene primers was used to estimate how many nucleated cells each sample contained. Sequence reads were collapsed and filtered to measure the absolute abundance of every unique TCRbeta CDR3 rearrangement. For each sample, productive Simpson clonality was calculated as the square root of Simpson's diversity index across productive rearrangements. TCRdb carries this immuneACCESS record with in-frame sequences only. Its versions omit some clonotypes, under half of them owing to an unresolved V gene in the studies checked, with the rest unexplained. V, J and clone size are those of that table, while D and trimming were read from the DNA. The sample table contains about 55,000 clones; only one count was recorded for approximately 84% of them. The ten largest clones add up to 13% to 15% of the sample.

The sequence is built from TRBV19 and TRBJ1-5, with 7 central nucleotides matching TRBD1. The specimen was peripheral blood. This receptor was identified in a human donor in a cohort sampled during active COVID-19. The DNA is as follows: TGTGCCAGTCAAACGACAGGGCGGTATCAGCCCCAGCATTTT. Its coded protein is CASQTTGRYQPQHF.